This T cell receptor (beta chain) was sequenced for a study of cytomegalovirus exposure and HLA in healthy donors. In the case of this clone: What it recognizes is unknown.

The data were produced by immunoSEQ multiplex PCR, yet TCRdb's version contains in-frame clones alone and is incomplete. The repertoire includes some 110,000 clones, 70% to 90% of them detected once, and 4% to 5.5% sits in the top ten. Whole-study results and caveats: Per published reports, the classifier diagnosed cytomegalovirus status with high specificity and sensitivity. Cytomegalovirus-associated status was assigned to about 160 TCR beta chains. Most observed TCR sequences were rare, whereas some public TCRs were detected in many donors. A later analysis found first-cohort TCR clusters tended to co-occur in the 120 or so validation repertoires.

The germline CDR1 and CDR2 sequences are SGHTA and FQGNSA. Trimming cost V 5 bases and J 1 base; bases outside gene matches: 2. There are 14 residues in the CDR3. The rearrangement joins TRBV7-2 to TRBJ1-1, with TRBD1 matching over 9 bases. The sequence was obtained from a man aged 18-30 years in good health and CMV-seropositive. Material for sequencing was PBMCs. The CDR3 loop is CASSGQGRNTEAFF. The CDR3 DNA reads as TGTGCCAGCAGCGGACAGGGGAGGAACACTGAAGCTTTCTTT. The full variable domain, rest sourced from reference TRBV7-2 and TRBJ1-1, is GAGVSQSPSNKVTEKGKDVELRCDPISGHTALYWYRQSLGQGLEFLIYFQGNSAPDKSGLPSDRFSAERTGGSVSTLTIQRTQQEDSAVYLCASSGQGRNTEAFFGQGTRLTVV.